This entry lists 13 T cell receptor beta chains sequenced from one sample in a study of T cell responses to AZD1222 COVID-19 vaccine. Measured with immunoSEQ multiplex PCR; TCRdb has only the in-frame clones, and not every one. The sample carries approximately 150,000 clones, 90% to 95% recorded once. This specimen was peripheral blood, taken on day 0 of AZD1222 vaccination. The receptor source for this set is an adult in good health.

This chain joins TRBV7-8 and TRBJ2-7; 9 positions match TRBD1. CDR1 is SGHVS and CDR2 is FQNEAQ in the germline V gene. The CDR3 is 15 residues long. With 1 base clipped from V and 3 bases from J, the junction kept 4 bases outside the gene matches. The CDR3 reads CASSLGGQGGYEQYF. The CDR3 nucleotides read TGTGCCAGCAGCTTAGGGGGACAGGGAGGCTACGAGCAGTACTTC.

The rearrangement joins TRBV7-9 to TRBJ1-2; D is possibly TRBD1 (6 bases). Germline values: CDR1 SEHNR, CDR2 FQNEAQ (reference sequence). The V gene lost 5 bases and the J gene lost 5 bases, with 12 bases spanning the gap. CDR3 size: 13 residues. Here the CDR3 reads CASSDRTEYGYTF. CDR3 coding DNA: TGTGCCAGCAGCGACCGGACAGAGTATGGCTACACCTTC.

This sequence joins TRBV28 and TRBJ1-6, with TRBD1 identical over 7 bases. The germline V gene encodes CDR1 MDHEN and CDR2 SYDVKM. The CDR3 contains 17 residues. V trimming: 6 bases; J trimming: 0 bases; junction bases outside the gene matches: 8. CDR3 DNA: TGTGCCAGCAGAAGGGGGCTAACACTCTCCTATAATTCACCCCTCCACTTT. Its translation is CASRRGLTLSYNSPLHF.

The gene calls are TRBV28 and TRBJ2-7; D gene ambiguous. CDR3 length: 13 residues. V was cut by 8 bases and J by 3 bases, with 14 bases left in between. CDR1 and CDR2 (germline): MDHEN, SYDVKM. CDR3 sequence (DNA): TGTGCCAGCCGGAAGTCGCCCGGCTACGAGCAGTACTTC. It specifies CASRKSPGYEQYF.

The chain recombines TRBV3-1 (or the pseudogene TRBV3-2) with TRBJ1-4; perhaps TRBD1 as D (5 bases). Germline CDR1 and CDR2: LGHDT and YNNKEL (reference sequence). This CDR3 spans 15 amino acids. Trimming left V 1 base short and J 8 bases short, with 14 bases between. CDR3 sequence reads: CASSQGRREREKLFF. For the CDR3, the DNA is TGTGCCAGCAGCCAAGGTCGCAGGGAGAGAGAAAAACTGTTTTTT.

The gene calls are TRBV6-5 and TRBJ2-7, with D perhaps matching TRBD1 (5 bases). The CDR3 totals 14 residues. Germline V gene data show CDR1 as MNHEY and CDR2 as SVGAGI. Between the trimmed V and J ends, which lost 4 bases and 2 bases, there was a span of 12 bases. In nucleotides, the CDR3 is TGTGCCAGCAGTTTACAGGCATTTACCTACGAGCAGTACTTC. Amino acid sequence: CASSLQAFTYEQYF.

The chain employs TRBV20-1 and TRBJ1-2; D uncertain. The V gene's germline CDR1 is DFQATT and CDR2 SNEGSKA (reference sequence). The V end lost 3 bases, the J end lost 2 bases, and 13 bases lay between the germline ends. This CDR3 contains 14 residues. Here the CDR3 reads CSASATASNYGYTF. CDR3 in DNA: TGCAGTGCTAGTGCAACAGCATCCAACTATGGCTACACCTTC.

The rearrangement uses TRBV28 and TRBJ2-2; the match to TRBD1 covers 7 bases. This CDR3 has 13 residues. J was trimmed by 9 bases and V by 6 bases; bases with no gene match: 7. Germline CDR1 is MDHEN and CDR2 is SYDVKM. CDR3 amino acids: CASSNEGARELFF. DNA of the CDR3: TGTGCCAGCAGCAATGAGGGGGCCCGGGAGCTGTTTTTT.

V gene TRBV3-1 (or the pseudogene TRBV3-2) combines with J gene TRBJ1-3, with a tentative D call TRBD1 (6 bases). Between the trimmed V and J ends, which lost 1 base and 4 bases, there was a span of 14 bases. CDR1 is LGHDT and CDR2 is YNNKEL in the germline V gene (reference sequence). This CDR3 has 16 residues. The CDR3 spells CASSQGLVDSGNTIYF. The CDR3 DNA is TGTGCCAGCAGCCAAGGCTTAGTGGACAGCGGAAACACCATATATTTT.

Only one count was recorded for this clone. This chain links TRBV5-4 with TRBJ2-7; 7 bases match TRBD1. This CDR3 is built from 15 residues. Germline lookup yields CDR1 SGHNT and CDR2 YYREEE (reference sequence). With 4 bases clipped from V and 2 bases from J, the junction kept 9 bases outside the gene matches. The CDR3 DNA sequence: TGTGCCAGCAGCGACCCGGGACAGAGAGCCTACGAGCAGTACTTC. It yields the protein CASSDPGQRAYEQYF.

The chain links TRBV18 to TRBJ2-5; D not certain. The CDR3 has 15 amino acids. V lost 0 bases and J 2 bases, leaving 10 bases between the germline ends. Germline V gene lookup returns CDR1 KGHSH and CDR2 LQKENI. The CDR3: CASSPPRNQQETQYF. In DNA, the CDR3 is TGTGCCAGCTCACCACCCAGAAACCAACAAGAGACCCAGTACTTC.

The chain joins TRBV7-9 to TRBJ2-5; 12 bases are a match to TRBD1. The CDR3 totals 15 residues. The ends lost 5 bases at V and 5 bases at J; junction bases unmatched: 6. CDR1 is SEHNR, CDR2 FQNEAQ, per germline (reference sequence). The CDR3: CASSQGTGGRETQYF. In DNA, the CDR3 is TGTGCCAGCAGCCAGGGGACAGGGGGCCGGGAGACCCAGTACTTC.

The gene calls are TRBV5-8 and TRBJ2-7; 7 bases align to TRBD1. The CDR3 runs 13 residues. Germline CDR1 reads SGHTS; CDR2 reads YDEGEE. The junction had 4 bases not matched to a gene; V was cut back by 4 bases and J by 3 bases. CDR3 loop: CASSPGQHYEQYF. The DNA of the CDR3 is TGTGCCAGCAGCCCGGGACAGCACTACGAGCAGTACTTC. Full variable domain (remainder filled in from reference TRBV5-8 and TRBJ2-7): EAGVTQSPTHLIKTRGQQATLRCSPISGHTSVYWYQQALGLGLQFLLWYDEGEERNRGNFPPRFSGRQFPNYSSELNVNALELEDSALYLCASSPGQHYEQYFGPGTRLTVT.